This TCR beta chain was retrieved from a study of blood T cell repertoires in COVID-19. TCRdb keeps only in-frame clones here, not all; method: immunoSEQ multiplex PCR. Of about 33,000 clones in the sample, 80% to 90% were seen once. The origin of this receptor is a human donor in a cohort sampled during active COVID-19. Sequencing input: peripheral blood.

CDR3 sequence: CASSPDWSSGNTIYF. CDR3 DNA: TGTGCCAGCAGCCCAGACTGGAGCTCTGGAAACACCATATATTTT. The chain combines TRBV6-2 or TRBV6-3 with TRBJ1-3; no clear D. The length of the CDR3 is 15 residues. Germline V lookup: CDR1 MNHEY, CDR2 SVGEGT. The V and J ends lost 6 bases and 0 bases respectively, with 12 bases between them.